The T cell receptor (beta chain) described here comes from a study of radiotherapy plus CTLA-4 blockade in lung cancer. Comment on this clone: One end of the junction varies from germline; a read error may be responsible.

Sequencing was performed with immunoSEQ multiplex PCR; in TCRdb, only in-frame clones are kept and a portion is missing. The sample carries roughly 59,000 clones, approximately 67% recorded once. From germline, CDR1 is SGHTA and CDR2 FQGNSA. The CDR3 covers 14 residues. The rearrangement links TRBV7-2 to TRBJ2-7; D is undetermined. The sequencing used peripheral blood, collected from a patient treated with radiotherapy plus ipilimumab. The sequence derives from a human donor with non-small cell lung cancer whose response to radiotherapy plus ipilimumab could not be evaluated. CDR3 nucleotides: TGTGCCAACAGCTTAGATCTGGCCTCCTACGAGCAGTACTTC. Translated: CANSLDLASYEQYF.